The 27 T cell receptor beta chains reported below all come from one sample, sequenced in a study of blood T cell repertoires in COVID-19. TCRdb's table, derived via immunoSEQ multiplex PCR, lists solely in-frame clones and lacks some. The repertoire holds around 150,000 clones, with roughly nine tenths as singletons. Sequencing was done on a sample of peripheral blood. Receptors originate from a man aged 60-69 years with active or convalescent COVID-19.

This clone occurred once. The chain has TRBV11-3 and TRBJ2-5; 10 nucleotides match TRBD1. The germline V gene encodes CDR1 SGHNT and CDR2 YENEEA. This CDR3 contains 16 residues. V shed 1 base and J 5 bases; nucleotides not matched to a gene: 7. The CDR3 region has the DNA TGTGCCAGCAGCTTAGGGGACAGGGGACTCAGGGAGACCCAGTACTTC. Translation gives CASSLGDRGLRETQYF.

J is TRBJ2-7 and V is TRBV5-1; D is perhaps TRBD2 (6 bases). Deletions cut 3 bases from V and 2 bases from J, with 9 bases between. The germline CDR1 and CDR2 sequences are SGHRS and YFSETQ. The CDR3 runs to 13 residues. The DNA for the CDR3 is TGCGCCAGCAGCTGGGACTCTGCCTACGAGCAGTACTTC. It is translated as CASSWDSAYEQYF.

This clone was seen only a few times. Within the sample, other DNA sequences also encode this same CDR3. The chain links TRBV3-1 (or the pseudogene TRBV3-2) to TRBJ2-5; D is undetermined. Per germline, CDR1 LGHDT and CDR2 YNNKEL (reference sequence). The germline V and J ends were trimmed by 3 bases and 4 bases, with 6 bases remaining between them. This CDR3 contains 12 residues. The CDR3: CASSHSGETQYF. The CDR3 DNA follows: TGTGCCAGCAGCCACTCAGGAGAGACCCAGTACTTC.

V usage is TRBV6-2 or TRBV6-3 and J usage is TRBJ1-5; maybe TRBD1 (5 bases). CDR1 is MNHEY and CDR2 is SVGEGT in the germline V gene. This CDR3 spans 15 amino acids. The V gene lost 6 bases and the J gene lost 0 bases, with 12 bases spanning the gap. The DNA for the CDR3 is TGTGCCAGCAGCCAAGGACACCATAGCAATCAGCCCCAGCATTTT. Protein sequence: CASSQGHHSNQPQHF.

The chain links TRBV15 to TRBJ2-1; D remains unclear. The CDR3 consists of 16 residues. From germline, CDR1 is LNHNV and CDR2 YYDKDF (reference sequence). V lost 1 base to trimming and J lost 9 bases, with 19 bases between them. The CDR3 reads CATSRGGRQTYSEQFF. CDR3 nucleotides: TGTGCCACCAGCAGAGGAGGCCGGCAGACCTATAGTGAGCAGTTCTTC.

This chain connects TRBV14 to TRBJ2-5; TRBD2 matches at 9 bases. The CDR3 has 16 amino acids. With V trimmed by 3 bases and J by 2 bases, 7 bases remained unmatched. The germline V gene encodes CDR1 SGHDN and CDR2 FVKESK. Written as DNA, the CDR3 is TGTGCCAGCAGCCATCGACTAGCGGACAAACAAGAGACCCAGTACTTC. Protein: CASSHRLADKQETQYF.

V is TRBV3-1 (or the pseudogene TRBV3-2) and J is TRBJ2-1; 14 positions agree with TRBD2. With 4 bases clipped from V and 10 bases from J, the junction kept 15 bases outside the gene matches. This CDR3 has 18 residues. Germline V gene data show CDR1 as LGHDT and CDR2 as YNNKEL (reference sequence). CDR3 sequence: CASSRLFRLAGGHGEQFF. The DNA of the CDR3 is TGTGCCAGCAGCCGTCTATTCCGACTAGCGGGGGGGCATGGGGAGCAGTTCTTC.

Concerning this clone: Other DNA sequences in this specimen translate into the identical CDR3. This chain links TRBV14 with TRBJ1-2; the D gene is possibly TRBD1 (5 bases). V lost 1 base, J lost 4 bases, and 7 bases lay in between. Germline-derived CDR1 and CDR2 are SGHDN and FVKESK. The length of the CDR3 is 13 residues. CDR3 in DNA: TGTGCCAGCAGCCAAGGACAGTTCTATGGCTACACCTTC. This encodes CASSQGQFYGYTF. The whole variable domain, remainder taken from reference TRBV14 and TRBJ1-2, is EAGVTQFPSHSVIEKGQTVTLRCDPISGHDNLYWYRRVMGKEIKFLLHFVKESKQDESGMPNNRFLAERTGGTYSTLKVQPAELEDSGVYFCASSQGQFYGYTFGSGTRLTVV.

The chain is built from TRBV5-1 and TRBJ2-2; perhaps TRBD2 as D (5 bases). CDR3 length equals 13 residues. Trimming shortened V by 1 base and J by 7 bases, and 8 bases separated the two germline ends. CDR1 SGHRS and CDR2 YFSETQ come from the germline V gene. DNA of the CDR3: TGCGCCAGCAGCTTGAGGGCGGGCGGGGAGCTGTTTTTT. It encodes CASSLRAGGELFF.

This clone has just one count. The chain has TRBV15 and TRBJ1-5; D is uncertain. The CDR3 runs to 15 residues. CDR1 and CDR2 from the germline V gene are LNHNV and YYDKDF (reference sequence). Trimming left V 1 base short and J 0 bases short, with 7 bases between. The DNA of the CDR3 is TGTGCCACCAGCAGAGGAGGGTATAGCAATCAGCCCCAGCATTTT. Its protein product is CATSRGGYSNQPQHF.

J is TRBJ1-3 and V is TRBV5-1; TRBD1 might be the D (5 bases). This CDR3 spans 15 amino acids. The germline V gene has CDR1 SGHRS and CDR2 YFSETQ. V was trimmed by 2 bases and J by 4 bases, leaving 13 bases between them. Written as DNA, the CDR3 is TGCGCCAGCAGCTTAGGCGACAGCGACGGAAACACCATATATTTT. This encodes CASSLGDSDGNTIYF.

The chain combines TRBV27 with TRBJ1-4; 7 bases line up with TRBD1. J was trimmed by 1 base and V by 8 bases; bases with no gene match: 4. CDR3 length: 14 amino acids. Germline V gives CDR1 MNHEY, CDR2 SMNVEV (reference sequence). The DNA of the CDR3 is TGTGCCAGCCCTAGACAGGGAACTAATGAAAAACTGTTTTTT. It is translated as CASPRQGTNEKLFF.

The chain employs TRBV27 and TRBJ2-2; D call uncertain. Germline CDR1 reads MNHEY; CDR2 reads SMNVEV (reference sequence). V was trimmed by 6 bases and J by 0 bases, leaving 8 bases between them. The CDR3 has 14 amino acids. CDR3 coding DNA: TGTGCCAGCAGGCTTAGAACGAACACCGGGGAGCTGTTTTTT. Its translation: CASRLRTNTGELFF.

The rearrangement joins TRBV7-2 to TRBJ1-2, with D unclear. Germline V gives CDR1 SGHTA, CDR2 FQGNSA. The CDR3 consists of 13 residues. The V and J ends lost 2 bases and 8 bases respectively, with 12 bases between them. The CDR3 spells CASSLYRTGGYTF. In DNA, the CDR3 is TGTGCCAGCAGCTTATACAGAACGGGGGGCTACACCTTC.

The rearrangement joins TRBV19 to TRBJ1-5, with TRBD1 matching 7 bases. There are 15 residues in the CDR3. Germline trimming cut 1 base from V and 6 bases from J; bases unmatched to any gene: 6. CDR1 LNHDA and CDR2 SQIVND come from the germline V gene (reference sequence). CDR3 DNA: TGTGCCAGTAGTATAGCAGGGGGGACAAGTCAGCCCCAGCATTTT. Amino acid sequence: CASSIAGGTSQPQHF.

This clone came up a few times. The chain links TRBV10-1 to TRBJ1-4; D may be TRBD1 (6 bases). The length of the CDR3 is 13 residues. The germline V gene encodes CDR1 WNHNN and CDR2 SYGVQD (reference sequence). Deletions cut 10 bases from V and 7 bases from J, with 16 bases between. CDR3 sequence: CATSQGSGEKLFF. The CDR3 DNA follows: TGCGCCACCAGCCAGGGGTCCGGTGAAAAACTGTTTTTT.

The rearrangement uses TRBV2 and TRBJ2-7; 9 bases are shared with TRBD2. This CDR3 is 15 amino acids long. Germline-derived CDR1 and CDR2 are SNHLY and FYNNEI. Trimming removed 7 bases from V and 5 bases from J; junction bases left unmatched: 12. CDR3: CASILVVSGSNEQYF. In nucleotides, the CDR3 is TGTGCCAGCATTCTAGTCGTTAGCGGGAGCAACGAGCAGTACTTC.

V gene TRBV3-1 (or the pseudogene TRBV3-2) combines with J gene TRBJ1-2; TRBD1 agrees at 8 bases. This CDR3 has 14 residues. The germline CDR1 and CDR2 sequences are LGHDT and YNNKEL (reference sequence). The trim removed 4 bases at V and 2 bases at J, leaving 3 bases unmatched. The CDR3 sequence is CASSRQGTNYGYTF. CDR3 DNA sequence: TGTGCCAGCAGCCGACAGGGGACGAACTATGGCTACACCTTC.

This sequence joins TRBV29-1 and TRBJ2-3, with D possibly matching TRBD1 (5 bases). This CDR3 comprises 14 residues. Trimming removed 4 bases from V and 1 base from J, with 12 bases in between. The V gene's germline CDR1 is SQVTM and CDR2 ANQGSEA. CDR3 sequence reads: CSVGMTARTDTQYF. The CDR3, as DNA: TGCAGCGTTGGAATGACAGCGCGCACAGATACGCAGTATTTT.

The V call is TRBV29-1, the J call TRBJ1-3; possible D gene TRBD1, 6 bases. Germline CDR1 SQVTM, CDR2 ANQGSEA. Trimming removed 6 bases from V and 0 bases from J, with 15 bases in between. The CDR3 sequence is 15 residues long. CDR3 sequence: CSVRPDRASGNTIYF. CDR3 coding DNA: TGCAGCGTCAGACCGGACAGAGCCTCTGGAAACACCATATATTTT.

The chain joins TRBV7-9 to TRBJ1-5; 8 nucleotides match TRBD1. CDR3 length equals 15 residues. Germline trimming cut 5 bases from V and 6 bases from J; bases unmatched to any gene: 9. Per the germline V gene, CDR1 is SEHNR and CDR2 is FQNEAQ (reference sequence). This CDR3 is CASSATGAAGQPQHF. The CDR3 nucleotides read TGTGCCAGCAGCGCGACAGGGGCGGCCGGTCAGCCCCAGCATTTT.

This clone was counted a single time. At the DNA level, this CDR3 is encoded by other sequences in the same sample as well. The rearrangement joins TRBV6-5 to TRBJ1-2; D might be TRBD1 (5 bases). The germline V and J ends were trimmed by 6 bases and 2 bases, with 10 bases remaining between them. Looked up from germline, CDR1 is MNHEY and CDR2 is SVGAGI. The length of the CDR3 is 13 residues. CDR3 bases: TGTGCCAGCAGAACGACAGCAAACTATGGCTACACCTTC. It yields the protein CASRTTANYGYTF.

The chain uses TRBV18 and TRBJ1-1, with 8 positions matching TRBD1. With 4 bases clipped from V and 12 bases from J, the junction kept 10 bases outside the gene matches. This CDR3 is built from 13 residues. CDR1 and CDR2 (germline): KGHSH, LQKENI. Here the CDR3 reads CASSLGTGGTTFF. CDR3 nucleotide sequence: TGTGCCAGCTCACTAGGGACAGGCGGTACGACTTTCTTT.

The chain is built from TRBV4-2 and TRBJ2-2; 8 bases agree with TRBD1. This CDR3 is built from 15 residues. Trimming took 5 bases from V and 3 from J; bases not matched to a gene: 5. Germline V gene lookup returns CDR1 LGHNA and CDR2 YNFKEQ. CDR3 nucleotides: TGTGCCAGCAGCTCACAGGGGGTGTACACCGGGGAGCTGTTTTTT. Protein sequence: CASSSQGVYTGELFF.

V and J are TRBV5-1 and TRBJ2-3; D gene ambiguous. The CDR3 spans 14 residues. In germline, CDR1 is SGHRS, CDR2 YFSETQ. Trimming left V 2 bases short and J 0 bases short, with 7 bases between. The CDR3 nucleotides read TGCGCCAGCAGCTTCAGATCTAGCACAGATACGCAGTATTTT. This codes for CASSFRSSTDTQYF.

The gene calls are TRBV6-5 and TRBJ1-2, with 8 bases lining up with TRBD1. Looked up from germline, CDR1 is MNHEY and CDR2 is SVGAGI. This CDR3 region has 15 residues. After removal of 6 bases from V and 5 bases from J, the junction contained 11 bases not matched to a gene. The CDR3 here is CASRGQAWEGYGYTF. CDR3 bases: TGTGCCAGCAGGGGACAGGCCTGGGAGGGTTATGGCTACACCTTC.

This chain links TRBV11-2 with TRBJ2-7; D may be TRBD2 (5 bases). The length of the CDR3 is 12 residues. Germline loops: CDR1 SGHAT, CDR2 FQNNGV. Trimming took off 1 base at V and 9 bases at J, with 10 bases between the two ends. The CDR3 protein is CASSLAAEGQYF. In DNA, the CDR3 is TGTGCCAGCAGCTTAGCCGCCGAGGGGCAGTACTTC. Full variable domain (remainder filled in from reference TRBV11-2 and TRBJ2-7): EAGVAQSPRYKIIEKRQSVAFWCNPISGHATLYWYQQILGQGPKLLIQFQNNGVVDDSQLPKDRFSAERLKGVDSTLKIQPAKLEDSAVYLCASSLAAEGQYFGPGTRLTVT.